This T cell receptor beta chain was observed in a study of T cell repertoires in cytomegalovirus infection. About the research overall: Public TCR beta signatures were indicative of both CMV infection and a matching HLA type.

This CDR3 comprises 16 residues. The V and J ends lost 5 bases and 0 bases respectively, with 17 bases between them. Germline values: CDR1 SGHTA, CDR2 FQGNSA. This clonotype was observed many times. Its antigen remains unidentified. Overall study findings and caveats: In two of eight donors, the top clonotype was HLA-C-restricted CMV-specific. Public TCR beta family frequency separated CMV-and-HLA carriers, including in an independent cohort.

TCRdb reprocessed the reads via MiXCR and lists one record per CDR3 protein. The repertoire has around 230,000 distinct CDR3 sequences, 6% to 8% of them found once; the top ten carry about 6%. This TCR came from a human donor in good health (CMV status not recorded). Some clones in this sample may be carry-over from other donors' samples. Specimen: PBMCs. The rearrangement uses TRBV7-2 and TRBJ2-7, with D perhaps assigned TRBD1 or TRBD2 (6 bases each). The CDR3 DNA sequence: TGTGCCAGCAGCCTAACGGGGGCCCTTAGCTCCTACGAGCAGTACTTC. It specifies CASSLTGALSSYEQYF.